The rows below give T cell receptor beta chains drawn from one sample of a study of lymphopenia after photon versus proton radiotherapy. The data were produced by immunoSEQ multiplex PCR, yet TCRdb's version contains in-frame clones alone and is incomplete. The sample shows 70,000 or so clones, roughly 93% of them seen only once. The source material was peripheral blood, sampled from a patient treated with photon-based radiotherapy. Every receptor here comes from a woman in her 70s with pancreatic cancer. Both conserved end residues are part of each CDR3. Fields, in order: D gene, clone size, J gene, V gene, CDR3 protein, CDR3 DNA. The D gene is left open where the match is weak. Clone size appears in some rows only: once, few, many, or a class for an expanded clone.

.,.,TRBJ1-6,TRBV27,CASKGYNSPLHF,TGTGCCAGCAAGGGTTATAATTCACCCCTCCACTTT
TRBD2,once,TRBJ2-3,TRBV15,CATSRVAGGGDTQYF,TGTGCCACCAGCAGAGTAGCGGGAGGGGGGGATACGCAGTATTTT
.,.,TRBJ2-3,TRBV21-1,CASSKGGRFQSTDTQYF,TGTGCCAGCAGCAAGGGCGGGAGATTTCAGAGCACAGATACGCAGTATTTT
TRBD2,few,TRBJ2-7,TRBV5-1,CASSFGTSGYEQYF,TGCGCCAGCAGCTTCGGGACTAGCGGTTACGAGCAGTACTTC
TRBD2,few,TRBJ2-7,TRBV5-5,CASSLVLAGTYEQYF,TGTGCCAGCAGCTTGGTCCTAGCGGGAACCTACGAGCAGTACTTC
.,.,TRBJ1-1,TRBV4-3,CASSQAPGSSGGLTEAFF,TGCGCCAGCAGCCAAGCCCCCGGTAGTTCGGGGGGATTAACTGAAGCTTTCTTT
TRBD1,.,TRBJ1-4,TRBV4-3,CASSQDAGTGSEKLFF,TGCGCCAGCAGCCAAGATGCCGGGACAGGGTCCGAAAAACTGTTTTTT
.,.,TRBJ2-2,TRBV7-2,CASSLQPTTLNTGELFF,TGTGCCAGCAGCTTACAGCCGACTACCTTGAACACCGGGGAGCTGTTTTTT
.,.,TRBJ2-7,TRBV18,CASSQQGANYEQYF,TGTGCCAGCTCTCAACAGGGAGCCAACTACGAGCAGTACTTC
.,.,TRBJ2-1,TRBV7-3,CASSRRGGTSDNEQFF,TGTGCCAGCAGCCGGAGGGGTGGGACCTCCGACAATGAGCAGTTCTTC
.,once,TRBJ2-1,TRBV9,CASSVEVLAWNEQFF,TGTGCCAGCAGCGTAGAGGTCCTAGCATGGAATGAGCAGTTCTTC
.,.,TRBJ1-6,TRBV11-2,CASSVNKNSPLHF,TGTGCCAGCAGCGTGAATAAAAATTCACCCCTCCACTTT
.,.,TRBJ1-1,TRBV29-1,CSVNYRAVQTTEAFF,TGCAGCGTCAACTACAGGGCGGTTCAGACCACCGAAGCTTTCTTT
.,.,TRBJ1-4,TRBV19,CASSMGQGHEKLFF,TGTGCCAGTAGTATGGGTCAGGGGCACGAAAAACTGTTTTTT
.,.,TRBJ1-2,TRBV28,CASRVGASYGYTF,TGTGCCAGCAGAGTCGGGGCGTCCTATGGCTACACCTTC
TRBD1,.,TRBJ1-4,TRBV9,CASSVAGTGNEKLFF,TGTGCCAGCAGCGTAGCCGGGACAGGAAATGAAAAACTGTTTTTT